The T cell receptor beta chain under discussion was sequenced for a study of T cells in Graves' hyperthyroidism and ophthalmopathy. Thyroid ultrasound, orbital computed tomography, clinical symptoms, and serum thyroxine and TRAb underpinned diagnoses. TCR beta CDR3 sequences were amplified from RNA transcripts. With the HTBI primer set, the TCR CDR3 went through a first round of RT-PCR. TCRdb re-analysed the multiplex PCR reads in MiXCR, keeping a single row per CDR3 protein. The table records 560,000 or so distinct CDR3 sequences, about 43% of them present only once. The V gene's germline CDR1 is SGHTA and CDR2 FQGNSA. This CDR3 is built from 14 residues. In regard to this clonotype: The antigen is undetermined. One end of the junction fails to match germline, which may point to a read error.

Study conclusions and caveats: Also found in blood were most expanded thyroid clonotypes above 0.001.

This TCR was sampled from a woman younger than 35 with Graves' hyperthyroidism. Material: peripheral blood or thyroid tissue (not recorded which). The chain has TRBV7-2 and TRBJ1-1; 7 nucleotides agree with TRBD1. This CDR3 is CANSLGWDSTEAFF. CDR3 DNA sequence: TGTGCCAACAGCTTAGGTTGGGACAGCACTGAAGCTTTCTTT.